The 22 T cell receptor beta chains listed next were all sequenced from one sample in a study of blood T cells in healthy people across ages (dated by TCRdb to between 2014 and 2017). The library was produced with 5' RACE. The instrument given in TCRdb is Illumina HiSeq 2500. The second PCR ran for roughly 7 to 12 cycles and used a J-beta primer mix along with a sample-barcoded 5' primer. The raw public data were reprocessed by TCRdb itself: fastp quality trimming at Q25, MiXCR clonotype calling, in-frame beta chains only. A single entry per CDR3 protein holds the most common genes and DNA from its merged rows. The sample has about 1.4 million distinct CDR3 sequences on record, roughly 59% of them singletons. Over 5.5% of the sample is in the top ten clones. The specimen sequenced was blood. These receptors came from a man younger than 30 in good health.

This clonotype was counted a few times. V is TRBV29-1 and J is TRBJ1-2, with 12 bases lining up with TRBD1. The CDR3 is 13 amino acids. V lost 7 bases to trimming and J lost 8 bases; unmatched junction nucleotides: 8. Germline lookup yields CDR1 SQVTM and CDR2 ANQGSEA. CDR3 sequence: CSAGTGGRLGYTF. The DNA of the CDR3 is TGCAGCGCTGGGACAGGGGGCCGGCTAGGCTACACCTTC.

The chain is built from TRBV4-2 and TRBJ2-3, with 11 bases fitting TRBD2. Germline lookup yields CDR1 LGHNA and CDR2 YNFKEQ. This CDR3 contains 19 residues. The J segment lost 2 bases and the V segment lost 0 bases, leaving 10 bases of the junction unmatched. CDR3 DNA: TGTGCCAGCAGCCAAGATCTTGGGACTAGCGGTTTTCTCACAGATACGCAGTATTTT. Its protein product is CASSQDLGTSGFLTDTQYF.

V gene TRBV21-1 combines with J gene TRBJ2-4; TRBD2 is taken as the D call from the table, unchecked against the DNA. TRBV21-1 is assigned pseudogene status. This CDR3 is 17 amino acids long. The CDR3 DNA reads as TGTGCCAGCACCCAAAGTCCAGCGACCGCTTGCAAAAACATTCAGTACTTC. Residues: CASTQSPATACKNIQYF.

The chain carries TRBV15 and TRBJ1-5; no firm D call. Per the germline V gene, CDR1 is LNHNV and CDR2 is YYDKDF (reference sequence). Trimming removed 5 bases at V and 2 bases at J, with 7 bases between. The CDR3 runs 13 residues. The CDR3 loop is CATSGLGNQPQHF. CDR3 bases: TGTGCCACCAGCGGGTTGGGCAATCAGCCCCAGCATTTT.

This chain joins TRBV7-9 and TRBJ1-1; 10 bases align to TRBD1. The V and J ends lost 5 bases and 6 bases, in that order; junction bases with no gene match: 12. Per germline, CDR1 SEHNR and CDR2 FQNEAQ (reference sequence). The CDR3 spans 16 residues. Here the CDR3 DNA reads TGTGCCAGCAGCCGCGGGACAGGGGTCGGTTACGCTGAAGCTTTCTTT. Its translation: CASSRGTGVGYAEAFF.

This chain links TRBV27 with TRBJ2-5; 7 positions agree with TRBD1. This CDR3 comprises 15 residues. Looked up from germline, CDR1 is MNHEY and CDR2 is SMNVEV (reference sequence). Losses at the gene ends were 8 bases for V and 5 bases for J; bases not matched to a gene: 14. The CDR3 here is CASRRTRGGAETQYF. CDR3 nucleotides: TGTGCCAGCCGGCGCACGCGAGGGGGCGCTGAGACCCAGTACTTC.

The sample holds a few counts of this clonotype. V and J are TRBV29-1 and TRBJ2-3; D call uncertain. Trimming cost V 4 bases and J 5 bases, with 16 bases left between them. The CDR3 length is 14 residues. Germline V gives CDR1 SQVTM, CDR2 ANQGSEA. The CDR3 sequence is CSVATYVTGDTQYF. CDR3 in DNA: TGCAGCGTTGCTACCTACGTTACGGGAGATACGCAGTATTTT.

This clonotype has just one count. The J gene is TRBJ2-5, the V gene TRBV3-1; D gene unclear. V shed 4 bases and J shed 5 bases, with 14 bases lying between them. The CDR3 sequence is 14 residues long. CDR1 is LGHDT and CDR2 is YNNKEL in the germline V gene (reference sequence). Here the CDR3 reads CASSPINGWETQYF. DNA of the CDR3: TGTGCCAGCAGCCCTATTAATGGTTGGGAGACCCAGTACTTC.

CDR3 residues: CATSDRARGYTF. CDR3 DNA sequence: TGTGCCACCAGTGACAGGGCGAGAGGCTACACCTTC. This rearrangement joins TRBV24-1 to TRBJ1-2; maybe TRBD1 (5 bases). Trimming took off 4 bases at V and 8 bases at J, with 10 bases between the two ends. CDR3 length: 12 residues. Germline loops: CDR1 KGHDR, CDR2 SFDVKD.

CDR3 region: CASRYQDTEAFF. The CDR3 bases are TGTGCCAGCAGATATCAGGACACTGAAGCTTTCTTT. The chain couples TRBV7-9 to TRBJ1-1; D remains ambiguous. Trimming cost V 6 bases and J 3 bases, with 8 bases left between them. This CDR3 has 12 amino acids. CDR1 is SEHNR, CDR2 FQNEAQ, per germline (reference sequence).

This clonotype has a handful of counts. The rearrangement links TRBV12-3 or TRBV12-4 to TRBJ2-7; no reliable D call. V lost 6 bases to trimming and J lost 6 bases, with 9 bases between them. The CDR3 sequence is 11 residues long. CDR3 DNA: TGTGCCAGCAGCCATAGTAGCGAGCAGTACTTC. It translates to CASSHSSEQYF.

This rearrangement joins TRBV6-1 to TRBJ1-2; D is unresolved. The CDR3 is made up of 14 amino acids. Germline V CDR1 and CDR2: MNHNS, SASEGT. V was shortened by 6 bases and J by 6 bases, with 17 bases between the two germline ends. CDR3 in DNA: TGTGCCAGCAGCCTGGGTCTAACCACCGATGGCTACACCTTC. Translated, it gives CASSLGLTTDGYTF.

This sequence joins TRBV7-2 and TRBJ1-2; 10 bases match TRBD1. The CDR3 length is 18 residues. CDR1 SGHTA and CDR2 FQGNSA come from the germline V gene. V shed 4 bases, J shed 4 bases, and the junction held 15 bases outside the gene matches. As DNA, the CDR3 is TGTGCCAGCAGCTCCCAAGGGACAGGGGTATTTCGTGTCTATGGCTACACCTTC. It codes for CASSSQGTGVFRVYGYTF.

V gene TRBV12-3 or TRBV12-4 combines with J gene TRBJ2-2; a possible D gene is TRBD1 (6 bases). The CDR3 extends over 12 amino acids. V lost 6 bases, J lost 13 bases, and 15 bases lay in between. The CDR3 loop reads CASSQRQVRLFF. DNA of the CDR3: TGTGCCAGCAGCCAAAGACAGGTCCGGCTGTTTTTT.

This clonotype has ten or more counts. The chain is built from TRBV7-9 and TRBJ2-5, with D possibly being TRBD1 (6 bases). Trimming pared 5 bases from V and 0 bases from J, leaving 13 bases between. The CDR3 has 15 residues. CDR1 and CDR2 from the germline V gene are SEHNR and FQNEAQ (reference sequence). The CDR3 region has the DNA TGTGCCAGCAGCCCTAGAGACAGGTACCAAGAGACCCAGTACTTC. It specifies CASSPRDRYQETQYF.

This clonotype was counted a single time. The chain employs TRBV29-1 and TRBJ1-2, with 9 bases lining up with TRBD1. V shed 3 bases, J shed 6 bases, and the junction held 5 bases outside the gene matches. CDR1 and CDR2 from the germline V gene are SQVTM and ANQGSEA. This CDR3 region has 13 residues. Here the CDR3 DNA reads TGCAGCGTTGAGGGGACAGGGTATAATGGCTACACCTTC. Protein sequence: CSVEGTGYNGYTF.

The chain recombines TRBV3-1 with TRBJ1-2; tentatively, D is TRBD1 (5 bases). Per the germline V gene, CDR1 is LGHDT and CDR2 is YNNKEL (reference sequence). Trimming took off 7 bases at V and 8 bases at J, with 14 bases between the two ends. CDR3 length equals 12 residues. CDR3 sequence reads: CASTDQGLGYTF. The CDR3 coding sequence is TGTGCCAGCACCGACCAGGGTCTGGGCTACACCTTC.

The rearrangement links TRBV25-1 to TRBJ1-2, with 7 bases matching TRBD1. The J segment lost 4 bases and the V segment lost 6 bases, leaving 8 bases of the junction unmatched. The germline V gene encodes CDR1 MGHDK and CDR2 SYGVNS. The CDR3 has 14 amino acids. The CDR3 sequence is CASRPTGDGYGYTF. The CDR3 DNA reads TGTGCCAGCAGACCTACAGGGGATGGCTATGGCTACACCTTC.

The chain is built from TRBV27 and TRBJ1-2, with 8 bases fitting TRBD1. The V gene end was trimmed by 6 bases and the J gene end by 5 bases; junction bases not matched to a gene: 5. Germline V gene lookup returns CDR1 MNHEY and CDR2 SMNVEV (reference sequence). The CDR3 is made up of 13 amino acids. Written as DNA, the CDR3 is TGTGCCAGCAGCCAGGACAGGGAGTATGGCTACACCTTC. This gives the protein CASSQDREYGYTF.

CDR3 residues: CASSHRASYEQYF. In DNA, the CDR3 is TGCGCCAGCAGCCACCGGGCCTCCTACGAGCAGTACTTC. J is TRBJ2-4 and V is TRBV4-1; D gene unclear. The DNA end lines up better with TRBJ2-7; the J call may be wrong. CDR1 and CDR2 from the germline V gene are MGHRA and YSYEKL. There are 13 residues in the CDR3.

The J gene is TRBJ2-1, the V gene TRBV10-2; D not certain. The germline CDR1 and CDR2 sequences are WSHSY and SAAADI. V lost 1 base to trimming and J lost 6 bases, with 10 bases between them. This CDR3 region has 14 residues. DNA for the CDR3: TGCGCCAGCAGTGAGTTGCCCCCACCCAATGAGCAGTTCTTC. Amino acid sequence: CASSELPPPNEQFF.

The rearrangement links TRBV6-5 to TRBJ2-2; D remains ambiguous. The CDR3 is 14 amino acids. The germline gives CDR1 MNHEY, CDR2 SVGAGI. The V end lost 4 bases, the J end lost 5 bases, and 11 bases lay between the germline ends. CDR3: CASSFSPSTGELFF. CDR3 bases: TGTGCCAGCAGTTTCTCCCCTTCTACCGGGGAGCTGTTTTTT.